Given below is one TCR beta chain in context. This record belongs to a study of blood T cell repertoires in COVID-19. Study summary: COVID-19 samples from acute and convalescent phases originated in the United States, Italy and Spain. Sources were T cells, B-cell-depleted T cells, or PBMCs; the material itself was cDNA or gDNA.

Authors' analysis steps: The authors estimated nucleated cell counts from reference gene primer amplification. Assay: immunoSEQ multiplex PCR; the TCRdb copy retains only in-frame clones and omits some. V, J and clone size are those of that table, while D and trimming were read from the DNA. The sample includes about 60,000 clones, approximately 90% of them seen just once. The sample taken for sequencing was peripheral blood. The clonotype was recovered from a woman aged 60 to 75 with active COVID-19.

CDR3 region: CASSPDGASLYGYTF. The DNA of the CDR3 is TGCGCCAGCAGCCCGGATGGGGCGTCTCTCTATGGCTACACCTTC. The J gene is TRBJ1-2, the V gene TRBV5-1; possible D gene TRBD1, 5 bases. Trimming cost V 4 bases and J 4 bases, with 17 bases left between them. CDR1 and CDR2 from the germline V gene are SGHRS and YFSETQ. The length of the CDR3 is 15 residues.